A single sample gave rise to the 21 T cell receptor beta chains below, sequenced in a study of T cells in localized non-small cell lung cancer. Sequencing was performed with immunoSEQ multiplex PCR; in TCRdb, only in-frame clones are kept and a portion is missing. The repertoire consists of fewer than 100,000 clones, with roughly 89% occurring once and the leading ten covering 15%. The sample consisted of peripheral blood, taken before any cancer treatment. These receptors were obtained from a man aged 35 to 69 with stage I squamous cell lung carcinoma.

The V call is TRBV5-1, the J call TRBJ2-3, with 7 bases that match TRBD1. The CDR3 is 15 residues long. Germline CDR1 is SGHRS and CDR2 is YFSETQ. The J segment lost 4 bases and the V segment lost 0 bases, leaving 5 bases of the junction unmatched. CDR3 sequence: CASSLGRGKSDTQYF. In DNA form, the CDR3 reads TGCGCCAGCAGCTTGGGCAGGGGGAAGTCAGATACGCAGTATTTT.

The rearrangement uses TRBV28 and TRBJ2-4; TRBD1 is a possible D gene (5 bases). Germline V gene lookup returns CDR1 MDHEN and CDR2 SYDVKM. V was trimmed by 3 bases and J by 4 bases, leaving 10 bases between them. The CDR3 sequence is 14 residues long. The chain's CDR3 is CASSFYTGKNIQYF. CDR3 nucleotides: TGTGCCAGCAGTTTCTACACAGGAAAAAACATTCAGTACTTC.

The chain is built from TRBV4-1 and TRBJ1-4, with D perhaps TRBD1 (6 bases). The CDR3 is 17 amino acids. The germline V and J ends were trimmed by 6 bases and 5 bases, with 22 bases remaining between them. Germline CDR1 and CDR2: MGHRA and YSYEKL. The CDR3 nucleotides are TGCGCCAGCAGTCAATTCCGGGGCGGGGGGCGGAATGAAAAACTGTTTTTT. Translated, it gives CASSQFRGGGRNEKLFF.

This chain links TRBV15 with TRBJ1-1; D not certain. CDR1 is LNHNV and CDR2 is YYDKDF in the germline V gene (reference sequence). The CDR3 has 12 amino acids. The V and J ends lost 0 bases and 4 bases respectively, with 3 bases between them. The CDR3 nucleotides read TGTGCCACCAGCAGAGATCCCACTGAAGCTTTCTTT. Its protein is CATSRDPTEAFF.

Concerning this clone: One junction end disagrees with the germline gene, perhaps due to a read error. The chain combines TRBV28 with TRBJ2-7; a weak D match, TRBD2 (6 bases). Germline CDR1 and CDR2: MDHEN and SYDVKM. CDR3 length equals 13 residues. The CDR3 reads CASKDAGSYEQYF. The CDR3 DNA follows: TGTGCGAGCAAGGATGCGGGGTCCTACGAGCAGTACTTC. The variable domain in full, completed from reference TRBV28 and TRBJ2-7, reads DVKVTQSSRYLVKRTGEKVFLECVQDMDHENMFWYRQDPGLGLRLIYFSYDVKMKEKGDIPEGYSVSREKKERFSLILESASTNQTSMYLCASKDAGSYEQYFGPGTRLTVT.

This chain joins TRBV7-2 and TRBJ1-2, with 8 nucleotides matching TRBD1. V lost 5 bases to trimming and J lost 4 bases; unmatched junction nucleotides: 12. Looked up from germline, CDR1 is SGHTA and CDR2 is FQGNSA. The CDR3 totals 16 residues. The CDR3 nucleotides read TGTGCCAGCAGCCTCAAGACAGGGGTGGGAAGCTATGGCTACACCTTC. Its translation: CASSLKTGVGSYGYTF.

V is TRBV6-5 and J is TRBJ1-2, with D uncertain. The CDR3 has 16 residues. Trimming cost V 2 bases and J 2 bases, with 15 bases left between them. Per the germline V gene, CDR1 is MNHEY and CDR2 is SVGAGI. The CDR3 is CASSYIVGSINYGYTF. The CDR3 DNA reads TGTGCCAGCAGTTACATCGTCGGGTCAATAAACTATGGCTACACCTTC.

The genes are TRBV27 and TRBJ1-2; perhaps TRBD1 as D (5 bases). Per the germline V gene, CDR1 is MNHEY and CDR2 is SMNVEV (reference sequence). Trimming removed 5 bases from V and 2 bases from J, with 12 bases in between. There are 14 residues in the CDR3. For the CDR3, the DNA is TGTGCCAGCAGTAGGTGGGGGACCAACTATGGCTACACCTTC. This codes for CASSRWGTNYGYTF.

CDR3 sequence: CASSDIAGGLGTKNIQYF. The CDR3 DNA follows: TGTGCCAGCAGTGATATAGCGGGGGGGCTCGGAACCAAAAACATTCAGTACTTC. The gene calls are TRBV6-1 and TRBJ2-4; 11 bases fit TRBD2. From germline, CDR1 is MNHNS and CDR2 SASEGT. Germline trimming cut 3 bases from V and 2 bases from J; bases unmatched to any gene: 9. The CDR3 is 18 amino acids.

The rearrangement links TRBV11-2 to TRBJ1-3, with D possibly matching TRBD1 (6 bases). Trimming pared 4 bases from V and 0 bases from J, leaving 16 bases between. Germline V gene lookup returns CDR1 SGHAT and CDR2 FQNNGV. The CDR3 is 17 amino acids. CDR3 in amino acids: CASSSLQGLLSGNTIYF. The CDR3 DNA reads TGTGCCAGCAGCTCTCTCCAGGGGTTACTCTCTGGAAACACCATATATTTT.

The J gene is TRBJ2-7, the V gene TRBV5-8; 9 bases agree with TRBD1. This CDR3 comprises 16 residues. J gave up 1 base and V 7 bases, and 12 bases lay outside the gene matches. Germline CDR1 reads SGHTS; CDR2 reads YDEGEE. DNA for the CDR3: TGTGCCAGCTACATGGGTTCCGGGACAGGGTCCTACGAGCAGTACTTC. Translated, it gives CASYMGSGTGSYEQYF.

CDR3 bases: TGTGCCAGCAGCTTAGGTTCGAGCGGACCCCGCACAGATACGCAGTATTTT. This codes for CASSLGSSGPRTDTQYF. This chain links TRBV7-9 with TRBJ2-3; D possibly corresponds to TRBD2 (5 bases). The V gene lost 1 base and the J gene lost 1 base, with 15 bases spanning the gap. Germline V lookup: CDR1 SEHNR, CDR2 FQNEAQ (reference sequence). The CDR3 runs to 17 residues. Combining the CDR3 with reference TRBV7-9 and TRBJ2-3 gives the whole variable domain DTGVSQNPRHKITKRGQNVTFRCDPISEHNRLYWYRQTLGQGPEFLTYFQNEAQLEKSRLLSDRFSAERPKGSFSTLEIQRTEQGDSAMYLCASSLGSSGPRTDTQYFGPGTRLTVL.

This clone was picked up a small number of times. V and J are TRBV7-9 and TRBJ1-2; TRBD1 matches 11 bases. The J segment lost 3 bases and the V segment lost 3 bases, leaving 9 bases of the junction unmatched. This CDR3 is 17 amino acids long. CDR1 is SEHNR and CDR2 is FQNEAQ in the germline V gene (reference sequence). In DNA, the CDR3 is TGTGCCAGCAGCTTGCGTGCCGGGACAGGGGGTCACTATGGCTACACCTTC. This codes for CASSLRAGTGGHYGYTF.

V usage is TRBV9 and J usage is TRBJ1-1; tentatively, D is TRBD1 (6 bases). The CDR3 contains 17 residues. Germline-derived CDR1 and CDR2 are SGDLS and YYNGEE. The V gene lost 0 bases and the J gene lost 0 bases, with 15 bases spanning the gap. The CDR3 reads CASSVAGGGLMNTEAFF. The CDR3 DNA is TGTGCCAGCAGCGTAGCTGGGGGGGGCCTTATGAACACTGAAGCTTTCTTT.

The rearrangement links TRBV5-1 to TRBJ2-7; TRBD1 matches 10 bases. This CDR3 is 14 amino acids long. With V trimmed by 3 bases and J by 7 bases, 7 bases remained unmatched. Germline V lookup: CDR1 SGHRS, CDR2 YFSETQ. The CDR3 loop reads CASSWGQGPGEQYF. CDR3 coding DNA: TGCGCCAGCAGCTGGGGACAGGGGCCGGGGGAGCAGTACTTC.

This clone was picked up many times. This chain connects TRBV5-1 to TRBJ2-1, with unresolved D. V gave up 0 bases and J gave up 4 bases, with 5 bases separating them. The CDR3 extends over 13 amino acids. Looked up from germline, CDR1 is SGHRS and CDR2 is YFSETQ. CDR3 protein: CASSLGKYNEQFF. DNA for the CDR3: TGCGCCAGCAGCTTGGGGAAATACAATGAGCAGTTCTTC.

This chain links TRBV2 with TRBJ2-6; possibly TRBD1 or TRBD2 for D (6 bases each). The V gene lost 7 bases and the J gene lost 0 bases, with 16 bases spanning the gap. The germline CDR1 and CDR2 sequences are SNHLY and FYNNEI. CDR3 size: 17 residues. The CDR3 coding sequence is TGTGCCAGCAAGGGGGACTGGACTATCTCTGGGGCCAACGTCCTGACTTTC. It codes for CASKGDWTISGANVLTF.

V gene TRBV5-4 combines with J gene TRBJ1-1, with unresolved D. V dropped 0 bases and J dropped 5 bases, with 11 bases sitting between them. The CDR3 sequence is 14 residues long. Looked up from germline, CDR1 is SGHNT and CDR2 is YYREEE (reference sequence). The DNA for the CDR3 is TGTGCCAGCAGCTTGGAACAGTTTGATACTGAAGCTTTCTTT. Its protein is CASSLEQFDTEAFF. Based on the CDR3 plus reference TRBV5-4 and TRBJ1-1, the full variable domain is ETGVTQSPTHLIKTRGQQVTLRCSSQSGHNTVSWYQQALGQGPQFIFQYYREEENGRGNFPPRFSGLQFPNYSSELNVNALELDDSALYLCASSLEQFDTEAFFGQGTRLTVV.

In regard to this clone: Other DNA sequences in this sample translate to the same CDR3. The chain recombines TRBV7-2 with TRBJ2-1; no definite D call. In germline, CDR1 is SGHTA, CDR2 FQGNSA. The CDR3 is made up of 12 amino acids. V shed 5 bases and J shed 7 bases, with 9 bases lying between them. The DNA for the CDR3 is TGTGCCAGCAGCCTGCGAGGTAATGAGCAGTTCTTC. The encoded protein is CASSLRGNEQFF. Full variable domain (remainder filled in from reference TRBV7-2 and TRBJ2-1): GAGVSQSPSNKVTEKGKDVELRCDPISGHTALYWYRQSLGQGLEFLIYFQGNSAPDKSGLPSDRFSAERTGGSVSTLTIQRTQQEDSAVYLCASSLRGNEQFFGPGTRLTVL.

This chain joins TRBV28 and TRBJ2-5; D is unclear. CDR1 is MDHEN, CDR2 SYDVKM, per germline. V was clipped by 7 bases and J by 1 base, with 10 bases between them. This CDR3 is built from 13 residues. CDR3 in DNA: TGTGCCAGCACTGGTAGTCCCCAAGAGACCCAGTACTTC. As protein: CASTGSPQETQYF.

The rearrangement joins TRBV18 to TRBJ1-3; 7 nucleotides align to TRBD1. The CDR3 is made up of 16 amino acids. From germline, CDR1 is KGHSH and CDR2 LQKENI. Germline trimming cut 3 bases from V and 0 bases from J; bases unmatched to any gene: 5. CDR3 DNA: TGTGCCAGCTCACCCCCGGGACAGAGCTCTGGAAACACCATATATTTT. Its translation: CASSPPGQSSGNTIYF.